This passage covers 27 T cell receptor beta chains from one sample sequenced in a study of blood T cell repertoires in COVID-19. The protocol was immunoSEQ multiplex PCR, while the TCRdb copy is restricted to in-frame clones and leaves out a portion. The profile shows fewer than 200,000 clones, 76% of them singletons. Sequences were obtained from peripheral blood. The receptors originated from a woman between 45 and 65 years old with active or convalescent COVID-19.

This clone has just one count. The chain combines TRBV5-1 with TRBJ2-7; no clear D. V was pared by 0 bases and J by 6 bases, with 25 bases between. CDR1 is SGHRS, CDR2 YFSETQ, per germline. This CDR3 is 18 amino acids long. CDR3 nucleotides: TGCGCCAGCAGCTTGGAAGCACCCAGCCCTTTTAGCTCCGGCGAGCAGTACTTC. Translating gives CASSLEAPSPFSSGEQYF. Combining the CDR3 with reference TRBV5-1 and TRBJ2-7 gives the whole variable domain KAGVTQTPRYLIKTRGQQVTLSCSPISGHRSVSWYQQTPGQGLQFLFEYFSETQRNKGNFPGRFSGRQFSNSRSEMNVSTLELGDSALYLCASSLEAPSPFSSGEQYFGPGTRLTVT.

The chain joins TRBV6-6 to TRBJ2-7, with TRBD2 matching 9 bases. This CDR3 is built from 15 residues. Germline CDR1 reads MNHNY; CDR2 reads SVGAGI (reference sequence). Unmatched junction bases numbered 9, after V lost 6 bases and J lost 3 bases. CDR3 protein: CASRKQLAGRYEQYF. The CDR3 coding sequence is TGTGCCAGCAGAAAGCAACTAGCGGGCCGCTACGAGCAGTACTTC.

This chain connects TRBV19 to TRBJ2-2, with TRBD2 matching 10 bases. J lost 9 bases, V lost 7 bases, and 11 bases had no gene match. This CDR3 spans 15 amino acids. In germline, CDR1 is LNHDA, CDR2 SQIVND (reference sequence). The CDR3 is CASTMYGTSVRELFF. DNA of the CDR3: TGTGCCAGTACCATGTATGGGACTAGCGTCAGGGAGCTGTTTTTT.

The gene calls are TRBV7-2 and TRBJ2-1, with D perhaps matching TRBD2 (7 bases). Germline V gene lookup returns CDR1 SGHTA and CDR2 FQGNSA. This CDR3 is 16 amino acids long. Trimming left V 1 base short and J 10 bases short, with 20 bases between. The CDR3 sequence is CASSLEGGIPFAEQFF. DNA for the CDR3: TGTGCCAGCAGCTTAGAGGGGGGGATCCCCTTCGCGGAGCAGTTCTTC.

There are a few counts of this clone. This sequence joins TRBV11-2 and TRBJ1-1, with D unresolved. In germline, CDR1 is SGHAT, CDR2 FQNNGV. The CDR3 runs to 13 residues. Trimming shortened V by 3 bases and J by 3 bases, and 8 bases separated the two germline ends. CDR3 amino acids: CASSLSEDTEAFF. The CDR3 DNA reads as TGTGCCAGCAGCTTGTCAGAGGACACTGAAGCTTTCTTT.

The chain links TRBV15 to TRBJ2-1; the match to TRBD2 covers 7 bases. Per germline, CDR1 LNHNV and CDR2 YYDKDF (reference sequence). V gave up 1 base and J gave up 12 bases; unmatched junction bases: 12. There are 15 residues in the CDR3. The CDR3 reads CATSRVRSSGLGQFF. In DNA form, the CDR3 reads TGTGCCACCAGCAGAGTTCGGTCTAGCGGTCTGGGGCAGTTCTTC.

CDR3 residues: CASSSTGGDYNSPLHF. CDR3 DNA sequence: TGTGCCAGCAGTTCTACAGGGGGCGACTATAATTCACCCCTCCACTTT. The chain is built from TRBV6-6 and TRBJ1-6; TRBD1 aligns across 9 bases. V dropped 4 bases and J dropped 3; count of bases not matched to a gene: 4. The germline V gene has CDR1 MNHNY and CDR2 SVGAGI (reference sequence). CDR3 length: 16 residues.

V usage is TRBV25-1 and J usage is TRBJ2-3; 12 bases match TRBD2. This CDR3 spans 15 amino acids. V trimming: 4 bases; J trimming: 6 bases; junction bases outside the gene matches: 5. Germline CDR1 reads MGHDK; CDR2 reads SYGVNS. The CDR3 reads CASSARLAGADTQYF. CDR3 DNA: TGTGCCAGCAGTGCACGACTAGCGGGAGCGGATACGCAGTATTTT.

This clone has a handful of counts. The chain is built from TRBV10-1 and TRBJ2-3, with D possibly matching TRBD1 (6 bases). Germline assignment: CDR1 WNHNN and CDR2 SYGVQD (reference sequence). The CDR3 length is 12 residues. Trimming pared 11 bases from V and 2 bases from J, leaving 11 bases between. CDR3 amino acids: CAPWTATDTQYF. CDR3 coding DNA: TGCGCCCCCTGGACAGCCACAGATACGCAGTATTTT.

This CDR3 reads CAWSPAGLAGQAPQYF. DNA for the CDR3: TGTGCCTGGAGTCCAGCAGGACTAGCGGGGCAAGCGCCCCAGTACTTC. V is TRBV30 and J is TRBJ2-5, with 12 bases that match TRBD2. J lost 9 bases, V lost 2 bases, and 13 bases had no gene match. From germline, CDR1 is GTSNPN and CDR2 SVGIG (reference sequence). The CDR3 length is 16 residues.

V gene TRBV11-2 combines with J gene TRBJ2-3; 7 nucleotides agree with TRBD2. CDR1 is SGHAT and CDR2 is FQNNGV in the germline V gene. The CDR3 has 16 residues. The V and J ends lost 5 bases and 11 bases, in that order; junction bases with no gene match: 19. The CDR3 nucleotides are TGTGCCAGCAGCCTTACCTCTGTGGGGAGGGAGAGGGGGCAGTATTTT. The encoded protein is CASSLTSVGRERGQYF.

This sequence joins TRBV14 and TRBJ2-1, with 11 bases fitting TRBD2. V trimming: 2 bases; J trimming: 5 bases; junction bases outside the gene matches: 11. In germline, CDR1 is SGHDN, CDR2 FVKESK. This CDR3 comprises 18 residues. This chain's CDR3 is CASSQKALTSGGNNEQFF. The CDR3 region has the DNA TGTGCCAGCAGCCAAAAAGCCCTTACTAGCGGGGGAAACAATGAGCAGTTCTTC.

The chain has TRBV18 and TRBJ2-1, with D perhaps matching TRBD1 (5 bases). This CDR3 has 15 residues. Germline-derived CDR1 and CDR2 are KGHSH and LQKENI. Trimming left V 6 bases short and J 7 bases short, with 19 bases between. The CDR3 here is CASSPVQGVGNEQFF. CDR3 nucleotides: TGTGCCAGCTCCCCAGTTCAAGGGGTGGGGAATGAGCAGTTCTTC.

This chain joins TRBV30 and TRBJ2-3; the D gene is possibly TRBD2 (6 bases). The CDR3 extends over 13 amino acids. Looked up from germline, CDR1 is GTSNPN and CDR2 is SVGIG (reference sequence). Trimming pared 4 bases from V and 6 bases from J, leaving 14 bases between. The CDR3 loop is CAWNRGGTDTQYF. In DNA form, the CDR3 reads TGTGCCTGGAACCGTGGAGGGACGGATACGCAGTATTTT.

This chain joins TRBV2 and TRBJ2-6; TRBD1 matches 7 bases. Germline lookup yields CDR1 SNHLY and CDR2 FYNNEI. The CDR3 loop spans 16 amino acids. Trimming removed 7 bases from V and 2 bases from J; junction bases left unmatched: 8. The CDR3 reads CASTRDTGAGANVLTF. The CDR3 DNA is TGTGCCAGCACCCGAGATACAGGGGCTGGGGCCAACGTCCTGACTTTC.

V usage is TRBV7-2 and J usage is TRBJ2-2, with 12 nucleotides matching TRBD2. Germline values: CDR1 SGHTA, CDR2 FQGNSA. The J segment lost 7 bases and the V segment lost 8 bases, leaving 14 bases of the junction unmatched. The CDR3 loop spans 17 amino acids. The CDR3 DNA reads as TGTGCCAGCTCCCTGGGGCTAGCGGGGGGGCCTGACGGGGAGCTGTTTTTT. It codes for CASSLGLAGGPDGELFF.

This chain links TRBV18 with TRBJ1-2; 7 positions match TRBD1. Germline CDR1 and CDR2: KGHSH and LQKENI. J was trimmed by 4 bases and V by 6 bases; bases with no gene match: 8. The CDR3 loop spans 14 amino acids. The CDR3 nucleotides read TGTGCCAGCTCCGGGGCGACAGGGCCCTATGGCTACACCTTC. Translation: CASSGATGPYGYTF.

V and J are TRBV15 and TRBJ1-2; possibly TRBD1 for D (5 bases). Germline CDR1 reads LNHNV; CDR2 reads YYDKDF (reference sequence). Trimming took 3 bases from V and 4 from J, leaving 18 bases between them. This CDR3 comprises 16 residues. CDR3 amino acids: CATSSPRGRLRYGYTF. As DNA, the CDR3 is TGTGCCACCAGCAGCCCACGGGGGAGACTCCGCTATGGCTACACCTTC.

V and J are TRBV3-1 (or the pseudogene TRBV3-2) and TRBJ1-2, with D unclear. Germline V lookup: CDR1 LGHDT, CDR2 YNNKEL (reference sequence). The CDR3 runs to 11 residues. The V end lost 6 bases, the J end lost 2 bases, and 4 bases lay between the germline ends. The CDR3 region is CASSLNYGYTF. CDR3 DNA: TGTGCCAGCAGTCTAAACTATGGCTACACCTTC.

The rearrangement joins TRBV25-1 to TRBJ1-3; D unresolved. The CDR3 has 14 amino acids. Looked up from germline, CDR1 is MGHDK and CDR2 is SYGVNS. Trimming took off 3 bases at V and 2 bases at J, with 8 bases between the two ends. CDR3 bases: TGTGCCAGCAGTGATTCCGCAGCTGGAAACACCATATATTTT. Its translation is CASSDSAAGNTIYF. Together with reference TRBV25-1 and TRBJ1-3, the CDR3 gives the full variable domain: EADIYQTPRYLVIGTGKKITLECSQTMGHDKMYWYQQDPGMELHLIHYSYGVNSTEKGDLSSESTVSRIRTEHFPLTLESARPSHTSQYLCASSDSAAGNTIYFGEGSWLTVV.

In nucleotides, the CDR3 is TGCGCCAGCAGCCAAGATGGGGGCAGGCTCGGAAACACCATATATTTT. Translating it yields CASSQDGGRLGNTIYF. The rearrangement joins TRBV4-3 to TRBJ1-3; maybe TRBD1 (6 bases). Trimming pared 0 bases from V and 4 bases from J, leaving 13 bases between. This CDR3 has 16 residues. Looked up from germline, CDR1 is LGHNA and CDR2 is YSLEER.

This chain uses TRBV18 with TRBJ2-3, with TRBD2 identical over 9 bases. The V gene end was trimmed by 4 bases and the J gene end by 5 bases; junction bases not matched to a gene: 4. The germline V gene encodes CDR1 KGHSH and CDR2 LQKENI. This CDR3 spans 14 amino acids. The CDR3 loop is CASSQSGGRDTQYF. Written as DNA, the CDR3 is TGTGCCAGCTCACAGAGCGGGGGGCGAGATACGCAGTATTTT.

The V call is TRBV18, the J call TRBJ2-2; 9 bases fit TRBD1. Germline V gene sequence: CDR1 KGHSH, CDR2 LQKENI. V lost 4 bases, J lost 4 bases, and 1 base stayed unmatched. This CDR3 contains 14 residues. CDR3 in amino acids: CASSQTGGTGELFF. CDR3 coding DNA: TGTGCCAGCTCACAGACAGGGGGCACCGGGGAGCTGTTTTTT.

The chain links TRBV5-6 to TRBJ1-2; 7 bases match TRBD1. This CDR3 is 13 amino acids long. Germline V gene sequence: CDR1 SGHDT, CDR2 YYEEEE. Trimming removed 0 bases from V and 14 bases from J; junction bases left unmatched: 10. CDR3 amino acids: CASSLGEGALGTF. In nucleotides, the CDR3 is TGTGCCAGCAGCTTGGGCGAGGGGGCCTTGGGTACCTTC.

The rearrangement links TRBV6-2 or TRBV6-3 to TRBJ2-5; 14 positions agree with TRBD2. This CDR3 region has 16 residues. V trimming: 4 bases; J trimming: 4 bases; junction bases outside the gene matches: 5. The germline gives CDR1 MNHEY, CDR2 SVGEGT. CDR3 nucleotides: TGTGCCAGCAGTTCGCCGGGACTAGCGGGAGTAGAGACCCAGTACTTC. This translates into CASSSPGLAGVETQYF.

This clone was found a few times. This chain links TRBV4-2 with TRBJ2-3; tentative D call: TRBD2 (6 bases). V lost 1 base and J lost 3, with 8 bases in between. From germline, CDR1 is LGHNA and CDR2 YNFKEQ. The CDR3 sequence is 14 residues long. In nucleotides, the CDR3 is TGTGCCAGCAGCCAAGGGGCGGGGACAGATACGCAGTATTTT. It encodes CASSQGAGTDTQYF.

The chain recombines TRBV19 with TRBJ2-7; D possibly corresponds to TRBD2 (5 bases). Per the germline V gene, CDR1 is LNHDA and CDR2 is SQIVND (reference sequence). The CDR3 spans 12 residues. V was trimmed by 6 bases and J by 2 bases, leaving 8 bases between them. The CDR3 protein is CASSPGAYEQYF. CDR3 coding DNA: TGTGCCAGTAGCCCCGGGGCCTACGAGCAGTACTTC. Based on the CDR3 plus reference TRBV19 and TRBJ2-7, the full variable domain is DGGITQSPKYLFRKEGQNVTLSCEQNLNHDAMYWYRQDPGQGLRLIYYSQIVNDFQKGDIAEGYSVSREKKESFPLTVTSAQKNPTAFYLCASSPGAYEQYFGPGTRLTVT.